Detailed here is one T cell receptor (beta chain). Repertoires were generated with immunoSEQ multiplex PCR, while TCRdb's copy carries only in-frame clones and drops some. Here the sample spans about 510,000 clones, less than 96% being singletons. The data are from a study of shared clonotypes between healthy human individuals. This TCR was sampled from a woman under 40 in good health. Sequenced: naive CD4+ T cells sorted from blood. Indicated subset: CD45RA+ positively selected.

The CDR3 DNA reads TGTGCCAGCAGCTTGACCTCACTAGCGGGAGGCACCGGGGAGCTGTTTTTT. Translation gives CASSLTSLAGGTGELFF. This chain connects TRBV5-4 to TRBJ2-2; 12 nucleotides line up with TRBD2. V trimming: 1 base; J trimming: 4 bases; junction bases outside the gene matches: 5. Germline V gene data show CDR1 as SGHNT and CDR2 as YYREEE (reference sequence). The CDR3 runs to 17 residues.